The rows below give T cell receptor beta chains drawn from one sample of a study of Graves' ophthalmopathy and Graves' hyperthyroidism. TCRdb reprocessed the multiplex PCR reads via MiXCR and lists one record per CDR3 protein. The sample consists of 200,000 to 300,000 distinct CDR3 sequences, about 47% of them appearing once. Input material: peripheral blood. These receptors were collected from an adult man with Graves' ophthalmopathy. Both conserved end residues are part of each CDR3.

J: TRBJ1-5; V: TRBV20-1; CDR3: CSARGRGGGQPQHF
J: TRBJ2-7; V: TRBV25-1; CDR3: CASYPRGGGRYEQYF
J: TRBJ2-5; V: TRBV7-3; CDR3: CASSTAGGPPQETQYF
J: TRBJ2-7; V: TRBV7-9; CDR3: CASSSPGQGPSYEQYF
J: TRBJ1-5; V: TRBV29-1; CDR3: CSAGPDSNQPQHF
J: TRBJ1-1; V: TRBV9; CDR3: CASSVAPGSCQAFF
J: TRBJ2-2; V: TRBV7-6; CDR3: CASSLPSGQTVANTGELFF
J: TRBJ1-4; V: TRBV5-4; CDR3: CASSRRTGASNEKLFF
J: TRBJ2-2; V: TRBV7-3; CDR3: CASSDDSTNTGELFF
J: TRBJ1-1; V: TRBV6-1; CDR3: CASSEGTGRTEAFF
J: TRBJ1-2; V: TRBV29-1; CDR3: CSVPEIAGLYGYTF
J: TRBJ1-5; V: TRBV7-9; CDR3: CASSLAGGGNQPQHF
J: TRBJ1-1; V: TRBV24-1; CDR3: CATSDATGEAFF
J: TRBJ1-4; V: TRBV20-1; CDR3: CSARGGPNEKLFF